The sequence of this TCR beta chain was determined in a study of OX40 agonist ivuxolimab in advanced cancers. Whole-study context: Melanoma, hepatocellular carcinoma, head and neck or renal cell cancer occurred in dose-escalation patients. Findings of the study overall: Expanded clones belonging to CD8+ T cells outnumbered, on average, those of CD4+. Among the least clonally expanded were partial responders at 0.1-3.0 mg/kg. At doses 0.1 to 3.0 mg/kg, CD4+ and CD8+ clones expanded.

Per germline, CDR1 LNHDA and CDR2 SQIVND (reference sequence). Germline trimming cut 6 bases from V and 5 bases from J; bases unmatched to any gene: 11. The CDR3 has 15 amino acids. Generated by immunoSEQ multiplex PCR, the TCRdb table keeps only in-frame clones and is missing some. The data show around 93,000 clones, about 83% seen once. About this clone itself: The antigen is not known.

This sample comprised CD4+ or CD8+ T cells sorted from blood, obtained in a trial of the OX40 agonist ivuxolimab. This TCR was sampled from an adult with an advanced solid tumor such as melanoma, head and neck, liver or kidney cancer. The chain carries TRBV19 and TRBJ2-5; 8 bases are a match to TRBD1. The CDR3 DNA reads as TGTGCCAGTAGCGGACCGGGACAGGTCGGGGAGACCCAGTACTTC. Translated: CASSGPGQVGETQYF.